The entry below gives a single TCR beta chain sequence along with its context. Its antigen remains unidentified. Clones were sequenced by immunoSEQ multiplex PCR, and TCRdb holds only the in-frame ones, with some missing. The sample yields some 12,000 clones, 70% to 90% seen once. V shed 5 bases, J shed 4 bases, and the junction held 6 bases outside the gene matches. Germline assignment: CDR1 SGHAT and CDR2 FQNNGV. The CDR3 is made up of 15 amino acids. Between the mid-2010s and the late 2010s, patients underwent resection in Japan or China. The data are from a study of immune evolution from preneoplasia to lung adenocarcinoma. Whole-study findings and limits: Normal lung had highest clonality; later lesions appeared denser, more diverse.

Input material: FFPE invasive lung adenocarcinoma tissue. The clonotype originates from a person aged 70 to 85 with invasive lung adenocarcinoma. V usage is TRBV11-2 and J usage is TRBJ2-5; 11 bases map to TRBD2. The CDR3 here is CASSGGTSGLETQYF. In DNA, the CDR3 is TGTGCCAGCAGCGGGGGGACTAGCGGACTAGAGACCCAGTACTTC.